This T cell receptor beta chain was captured in a study of T cell responses to AZD1222 COVID-19 vaccine (dated by TCRdb to the early 2020s). Background on the whole study: AZD1222 recipients given second doses at about 4 weeks or at about 12 weeks were pooled, since spike-specific TCR depth and breadth were not found to differ between the two schedules. Trial participants were enrolled into age subgroups of 18-55, 56-69 and 70-plus years, which contained about 150, 27 and 61 TCR-sequenced participants, respectively. A total of 230 to 250 trial participants underwent TCR sequencing, of whom approximately 210 received two doses of AZD1222 and some 25 received two doses of the MenACWY control vaccine.

Study-wide conclusions, independent of this receptor: After two AZD1222 doses, spike-specific TCR breadth and depth were significantly higher than at day 0 and than in MenACWY recipients. Conclusions about previously exposed vaccinees are limited because only six or seven AZD1222 recipients were SARS-CoV-2 seropositive at baseline. Because no day 14 peak-response samples were available, repertoires were characterized only after the peak T cell response. In the small 56-69-year group, the increase in depth fell short of significance, most likely because of low power. CD4 TCRs associated with the vaccine covered the entire spike protein, and the dominant responses were in regions 160-218 and 743-854. Reportedly, close to half of the unique spike-specific TCRs recognized epitopes lying outside the regions that are mutated in the B.1.351 and B.1.1.7 variants. Participants were mostly white British and included more females than males, and it was suggested by the authors that clonal diversity may have been underestimated.

The time point label, read with the paper, signifies: baseline before first vaccination. Vaccinee samples were obtained from the UK trials COV001 and COV002, which included a single-blind randomized controlled phase 2/3 trial of AZD1222 (ChAdOx1 nCoV-19) in healthy adults. Trial participant PBMC samples were collected at day 0 and day 28 after the second dose for TCRbeta chain sequencing. With regard to this clone: The specificity of this receptor is unknown. No base quality information exists; no much larger clone differs at one position.

The CDR3, cysteine through phenylalanine, is 10 amino acids long. The CDR3 DNA has 30 bases and is translated from base 1. CDR1 and CDR2 are read off the germline V gene (reference sequence) as DFQATT and SNEGSKA. The junction shows trimming of 5 bases on V and 5 bases on J, plus 7 bases between the germline ends. The CDR3 regions of human TCRbeta chains were analyzed by immunosequencing. As for how the authors treated the data: Repertoire TCRs were matched against a reference library of SARS-CoV-2-specific TCRs generated with the MIRA antigen-specificity platform. Breadth was defined as the fraction of unique TCRs that were SARS-CoV-2-associated. Depth was defined as the fraction of total T cells that were SARS-CoV-2-associated. Using the MIRA data, every spike-specific TCR was mapped to the spike region that the TCR reacted to and assigned to either a CD4 or a CD8 class. Log10-transformed breadth and depth values were compared by one-way ANOVA with Sidak's multiple comparisons tests. TCRdb obtained this table from immuneACCESS and retained in-frame rearrangements with V and J assigned. These tables miss some clones; where compared with another copy, unresolved V genes account for less than half of the shortfall, and the remainder is unexplained. D and trimming come from the DNA, and the V and J calls and clone size come from that table. The sample data list around 260,000 clones, and over 85% of these were observed just once. Less than 0.65% of the sample is held by the ten biggest clonotypes.

The chain is made from TRBV20-1 and TRBJ2-7; the D gene cannot be resolved reliably. The TCR originated in an adult in good health. The sequencing used peripheral blood, collected on day 0 of AZD1222 vaccination. The CDR3 region has the sequence CSALHNEQYF. The sequenced DNA is TGCAGTGCTTTGCACAACGAGCAGTACTTC.